This TCR beta chain was found in a study of identifying expanded T cells in peripheral blood. Clones were sequenced by immunoSEQ multiplex PCR, and TCRdb holds only the in-frame ones, with some missing. This sample has approximately 100,000 clones, with about 89% found just once. Germline V CDR1 and CDR2: SGHTA, FQGNSA. This CDR3 has 14 residues. The germline V and J ends were trimmed by 6 bases and 8 bases, with 17 bases remaining between them. The genes are TRBV7-2 and TRBJ1-3; a weak D match, TRBD1 (6 bases). Sequencing was carried out using blood. This sequence originates from a person between 18 and 75 years old in good health. The CDR3 DNA reads as TGTGCCAGCAGGCAGGACAGAAACGTAGACACCATATATTTT. Translated, it gives CASRQDRNVDTIYF.